One sample yielded the 23 T cell receptor beta chains listed below, sequenced in a study of Tregs in tolerant kidney transplant recipients. Related graft donors supplied nonmyeloablative bone marrow transplants, and mixed chimerism was transient. Only in-frame clones appear in the TCRdb table, and some are missing; sequencing was by immunoSEQ multiplex PCR. The sample has 20,000 to 25,000 clones; about 85% are singletons. Sample: CD8+ T cells from blood (PBMCs), taken 6 months after the transplant. The receptors come from a human patient who received a combined kidney and bone marrow transplant. Part of the T cells may come from the graft donor.

The chain employs TRBV7-2 and TRBJ2-5; TRBD2 aligns across 8 bases. This CDR3 spans 13 amino acids. V shed 3 bases, J shed 9 bases, and the junction held 6 bases outside the gene matches. CDR1 is SGHTA and CDR2 is FQGNSA in the germline V gene. In DNA form, the CDR3 reads TGTGCCAGCAGCTTGCTCGGGGGGGACTCCCAGTACTTC. It specifies CASSLLGGDSQYF. The variable domain in full, completed from reference TRBV7-2 and TRBJ2-5, reads GAGVSQSPSNKVTEKGKDVELRCDPISGHTALYWYRQSLGQGLEFLIYFQGNSAPDKSGLPSDRFSAERTGGSVSTLTIQRTQQEDSAVYLCASSLLGGDSQYFGPGTRLLVL.

The chain links TRBV11-2 to TRBJ2-1; D is ambiguous. V was clipped by 0 bases and J by 5 bases, with 8 bases between them. The CDR3 runs to 14 residues. Per germline, CDR1 SGHAT and CDR2 FQNNGV. CDR3 sequence reads: CASSLEYSDNEQFF. The CDR3, as DNA: TGTGCCAGCAGCTTAGAATATTCGGACAATGAGCAGTTCTTC.

The CDR3 DNA sequence: TGTGCCAGTAGTATTTCTAGCGGGGGCATAAGTGAGCAGTACTTC. The encoded protein is CASSISSGGISEQYF. The rearrangement joins TRBV19 to TRBJ2-7; 10 bases agree with TRBD2. CDR3 size: 15 residues. The ends lost 3 bases at V and 7 bases at J; junction bases unmatched: 9. Looked up from germline, CDR1 is LNHDA and CDR2 is SQIVND (reference sequence).

The rearrangement links TRBV27 to TRBJ1-2; 11 nucleotides match TRBD1. Per the germline V gene, CDR1 is MNHEY and CDR2 is SMNVEV (reference sequence). This CDR3 has 14 residues. With V trimmed by 8 bases and J by 7 bases, 9 bases remained unmatched. The CDR3 loop is CASGGQGALGGYTF. In DNA form, the CDR3 reads TGTGCCAGCGGTGGACAGGGGGCACTAGGTGGCTACACCTTC.

The chain uses TRBV2 and TRBJ1-2, with D possibly being TRBD1 (5 bases). CDR3 length equals 14 residues. Germline values: CDR1 SNHLY, CDR2 FYNNEI. V was cut by 5 bases and J by 1 base, with 11 bases left in between. The CDR3 DNA reads as TGTGCCAGCAGTCCCCCAGGGAATAACTATGGCTACACCTTC. This codes for CASSPPGNNYGYTF.

Only one count was recorded for this clone. The V and J genes are TRBV6-1 and TRBJ2-7; tentative D call: TRBD1 (5 bases). V lost 0 bases to trimming and J lost 0 bases, with 12 bases between them. CDR3 size: 16 residues. CDR1 is MNHNS and CDR2 is SASEGT in the germline V gene. This CDR3 reads CASSEAATGSSYEQYF. In DNA form, the CDR3 reads TGTGCCAGCAGTGAAGCGGCTACAGGAAGCTCCTACGAGCAGTACTTC.

The genes are TRBV19 and TRBJ1-2; possibly TRBD1 for D (6 bases). CDR3 size: 14 residues. Germline V lookup: CDR1 LNHDA, CDR2 SQIVND (reference sequence). V lost 5 bases and J lost 4, with 14 bases in between. The CDR3: CASSPETGPYGYTF. The CDR3 DNA follows: TGTGCCAGTAGTCCAGAAACAGGGCCCTATGGCTACACCTTC.

The chain combines TRBV19 with TRBJ2-5, with 8 bases matching TRBD1. The junction had 5 bases not matched to a gene; V was cut back by 8 bases and J by 3 bases. CDR1 LNHDA and CDR2 SQIVND come from the germline V gene (reference sequence). CDR3 length: 13 amino acids. The CDR3, as DNA: TGTGCCAGTTCCCGGGACAGGAAAGAGACCCAGTACTTC. Its protein product is CASSRDRKETQYF. Complete variable domain (other parts from reference TRBV19 and TRBJ2-5): DGGITQSPKYLFRKEGQNVTLSCEQNLNHDAMYWYRQDPGQGLRLIYYSQIVNDFQKGDIAEGYSVSREKKESFPLTVTSAQKNPTAFYLCASSRDRKETQYFGPGTRLLVL.

The rearrangement joins TRBV11-3 to TRBJ2-1, with TRBD2 identical over 8 bases. Per the germline V gene, CDR1 is SGHNT and CDR2 is YENEEA. Losses at the gene ends were 4 bases for V and 6 bases for J; bases not matched to a gene: 5. The CDR3 is made up of 14 amino acids. In DNA form, the CDR3 reads TGTGCCAGCAGCTCCCCGGGGGGGGCCAATGAGCAGTTCTTC. It is translated as CASSSPGGANEQFF.

The chain uses TRBV5-6 and TRBJ2-7; 8 bases line up with TRBD1. Germline V lookup: CDR1 SGHDT, CDR2 YYEEEE. V shed 0 bases, J shed 4 bases, and the junction held 3 bases outside the gene matches. The CDR3 has 14 residues. CDR3 sequence: CASSLGTGFYEQYF. CDR3 nucleotides: TGTGCCAGCAGCTTGGGGACAGGGTTTTACGAGCAGTACTTC.

This clone has only a few counts. The gene calls are TRBV25-1 and TRBJ1-1; 8 nucleotides match TRBD1. The J segment lost 7 bases and the V segment lost 6 bases, leaving 13 bases of the junction unmatched. CDR3 length: 15 residues. Looked up from germline, CDR1 is MGHDK and CDR2 is SYGVNS. DNA for the CDR3: TGTGCCAGCAGCTTGAGACCTATAGGACAGGGTGAAGCTTTCTTT. Translation: CASSLRPIGQGEAFF.

The rearrangement uses TRBV27 and TRBJ2-1, with 11 bases that match TRBD1. The CDR3 covers 17 residues. The trim removed 6 bases at V and 8 bases at J, leaving 15 bases unmatched. The germline CDR1 and CDR2 sequences are MNHEY and SMNVEV (reference sequence). The DNA of the CDR3 is TGTGCCAGCAGCCAAATCCATTCGGACAGGGGGCTTGATGAGCAGTTCTTC. Translation gives CASSQIHSDRGLDEQFF.

V and J are TRBV5-1 and TRBJ2-1; TRBD2 matches at 8 bases. Germline trimming cut 0 bases from V and 6 bases from J; bases unmatched to any gene: 8. Looked up from germline, CDR1 is SGHRS and CDR2 is YFSETQ. The CDR3 spans 16 residues. The CDR3 sequence: CASSLVSSGPTNEQFF. CDR3 DNA sequence: TGCGCCAGCAGCTTGGTGTCTAGCGGGCCGACCAATGAGCAGTTCTTC.

V usage is TRBV4-3 and J usage is TRBJ1-2; no clear D gene. The CDR3 totals 14 residues. Trimming removed 3 bases at V and 7 bases at J, with 15 bases between. Germline V lookup: CDR1 LGHNA, CDR2 YSLEER. The CDR3 sequence: CASSQYRPGGGYTF. In DNA form, the CDR3 reads TGCGCCAGCAGCCAGTACCGACCCGGCGGTGGCTACACCTTC.

As to this clone: The same CDR3 is also encoded by other DNA sequences in this sample. The chain joins TRBV4-2 to TRBJ1-6; D call uncertain. The CDR3 is made up of 15 amino acids. The germline V gene has CDR1 LGHNA and CDR2 YNFKEQ. Trimming pared 4 bases from V and 2 bases from J, leaving 9 bases between. CDR3 in DNA: TGTGCCAGCAGCCCCGGACTTACCTATAATTCACCCCTCCACTTT. Protein product: CASSPGLTYNSPLHF.

With respect to this clone: Other DNA sequences in the sample encode the same CDR3. This chain connects TRBV12-5 to TRBJ2-5; tentatively, D is TRBD1 (6 bases). V dropped 5 bases and J dropped 5 bases, with 9 bases sitting between them. In germline, CDR1 is LGHNT, CDR2 FRNRAP. CDR3 size: 12 residues. Here the CDR3 DNA reads TGTGCTAGTGGTCCCGACAGGGAGACCCAGTACTTC. Residues: CASGPDRETQYF. Supplemented by reference TRBV12-5 and TRBJ2-5, the full variable domain reads DARVTQTPRHKVTEMGQEVTMRCQPILGHNTVFWYRQTMMQGLELLAYFRNRAPLDDSGMPKDRFSAEMPDATLATLKIQPSEPRDSAVYFCASGPDRETQYFGPGTRLLVL.

This rearrangement joins TRBV25-1 to TRBJ1-4, with 9 bases lining up with TRBD1. The germline gives CDR1 MGHDK, CDR2 SYGVNS. The CDR3 length is 17 residues. Losses at the gene ends were 1 base for V and 6 bases for J; bases not matched to a gene: 9. CDR3 protein: CASSESWGTGSDEKLFF. The DNA for the CDR3 is TGTGCCAGCAGTGAATCTTGGGGGACAGGGTCAGATGAAAAACTGTTTTTT.

V gene TRBV5-1 combines with J gene TRBJ2-1, with 8 bases identical to TRBD1. The germline CDR1 and CDR2 sequences are SGHRS and YFSETQ. The CDR3 length is 16 residues. J was trimmed by 0 bases and V by 4 bases; bases with no gene match: 6. This chain's CDR3 is CASSEGTGLSYNEQFF. The CDR3 DNA follows: TGCGCCAGCAGCGAAGGGACAGGCCTCTCCTACAATGAGCAGTTCTTC.

This clone occurred a few times. The J gene is TRBJ2-7, the V gene TRBV11-2, with D unclear. The germline V and J ends were trimmed by 4 bases and 4 bases, with 8 bases remaining between them. This CDR3 comprises 12 residues. Germline-derived CDR1 and CDR2 are SGHAT and FQNNGV. The CDR3 coding sequence is TGTGCCAGCAGCTCGACACATTACGAGCAGTACTTC. Amino acid sequence: CASSSTHYEQYF.

The CDR3 region has the DNA TGTGCCAGCAGCTTTTCGCAGGCCTACGAGCAGTACTTC. This translates into CASSFSQAYEQYF. V gene TRBV11-2 combines with J gene TRBJ2-7; D gene ambiguous. The CDR3 has 13 residues. Germline V gene lookup returns CDR1 SGHAT and CDR2 FQNNGV. Trimming pared 3 bases from V and 2 bases from J, leaving 8 bases between.

The rearrangement uses TRBV11-3 and TRBJ2-2, with 12 positions matching TRBD2. The germline gives CDR1 SGHNT, CDR2 YENEEA. Germline trimming cut 6 bases from V and 7 bases from J; bases unmatched to any gene: 9. The CDR3 has 16 residues. CDR3 in DNA: TGTGCCAGCAGACCCAGACTAGCGGGAGAGAGCGGGGAGCTGTTTTTT. Its translation is CASRPRLAGESGELFF.

The chain links TRBV4-1 to TRBJ2-5; D is perhaps TRBD2 (5 bases). Germline values: CDR1 MGHRA, CDR2 YSYEKL. Trimming took 4 bases from V and 1 from J, leaving 13 bases between them. CDR3 length: 15 amino acids. CDR3 protein: CASSLGFGLQETQYF. CDR3 DNA sequence: TGCGCCAGCAGCCTGGGCTTTGGACTCCAAGAGACCCAGTACTTC.

The chain employs TRBV4-2 and TRBJ2-7, with D possibly TRBD1 on 7 matching bases. Germline V gives CDR1 LGHNA, CDR2 YNFKEQ. V was pared by 4 bases and J by 3 bases, with 16 bases between. This CDR3 has 15 residues. The CDR3, as DNA: TGTGCCAGCAGCCCAATCAACAGGGGAGGCTACGAGCAGTACTTC. The encoded protein is CASSPINRGGYEQYF.